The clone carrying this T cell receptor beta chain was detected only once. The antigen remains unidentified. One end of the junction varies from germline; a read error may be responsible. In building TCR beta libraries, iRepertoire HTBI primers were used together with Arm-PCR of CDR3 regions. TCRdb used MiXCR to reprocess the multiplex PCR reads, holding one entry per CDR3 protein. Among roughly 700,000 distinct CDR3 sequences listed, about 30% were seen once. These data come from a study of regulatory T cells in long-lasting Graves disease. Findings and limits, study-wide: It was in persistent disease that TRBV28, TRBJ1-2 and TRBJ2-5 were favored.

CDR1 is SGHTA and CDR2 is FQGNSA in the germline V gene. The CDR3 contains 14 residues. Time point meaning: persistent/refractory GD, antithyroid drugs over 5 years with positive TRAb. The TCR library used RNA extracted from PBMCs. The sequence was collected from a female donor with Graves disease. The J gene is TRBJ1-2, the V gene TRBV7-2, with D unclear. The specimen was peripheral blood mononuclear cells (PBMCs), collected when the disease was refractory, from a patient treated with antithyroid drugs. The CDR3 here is CAGSLDGGNYGYTF. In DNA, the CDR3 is TGTGCCGGCAGCTTAGATGGAGGGAACTATGGCTACACCTTC.